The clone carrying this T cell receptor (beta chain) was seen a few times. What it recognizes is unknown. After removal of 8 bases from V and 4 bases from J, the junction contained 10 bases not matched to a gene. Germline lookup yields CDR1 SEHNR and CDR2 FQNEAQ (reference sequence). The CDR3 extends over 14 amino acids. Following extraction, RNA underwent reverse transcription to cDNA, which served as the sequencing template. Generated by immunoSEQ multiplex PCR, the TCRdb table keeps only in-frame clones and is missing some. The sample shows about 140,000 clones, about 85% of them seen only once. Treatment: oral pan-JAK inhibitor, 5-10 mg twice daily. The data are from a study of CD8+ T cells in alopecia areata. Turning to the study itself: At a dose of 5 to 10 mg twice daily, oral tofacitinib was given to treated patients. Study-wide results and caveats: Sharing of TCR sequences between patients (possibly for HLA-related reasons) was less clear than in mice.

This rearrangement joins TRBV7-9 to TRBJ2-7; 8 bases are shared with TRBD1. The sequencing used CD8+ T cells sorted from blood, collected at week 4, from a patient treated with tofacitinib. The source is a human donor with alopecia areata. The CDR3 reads CASGPSGQEYEQYF. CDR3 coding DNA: TGTGCCAGCGGCCCTTCGGGACAGGAATACGAGCAGTACTTC.